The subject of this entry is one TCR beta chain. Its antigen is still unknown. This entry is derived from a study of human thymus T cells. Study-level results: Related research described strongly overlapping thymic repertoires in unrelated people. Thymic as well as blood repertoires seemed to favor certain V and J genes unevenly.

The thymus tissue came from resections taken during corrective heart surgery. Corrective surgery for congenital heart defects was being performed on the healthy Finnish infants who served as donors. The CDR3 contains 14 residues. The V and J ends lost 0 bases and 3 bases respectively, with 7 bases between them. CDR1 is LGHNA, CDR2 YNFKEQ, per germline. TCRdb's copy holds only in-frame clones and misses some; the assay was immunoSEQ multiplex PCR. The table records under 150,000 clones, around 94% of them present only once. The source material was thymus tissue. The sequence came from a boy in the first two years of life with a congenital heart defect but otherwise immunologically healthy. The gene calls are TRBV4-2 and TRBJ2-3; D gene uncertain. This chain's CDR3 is CASSQETATDTQYF. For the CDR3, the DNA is TGTGCCAGCAGCCAAGAGACGGCGACAGATACGCAGTATTTT.